The 19 T cell receptor beta chains presented below share a single source sample, sequenced in a study of PD-L1 blockade in urothelial cancer. Sequencing used immunoSEQ multiplex PCR; TCRdb keeps in-frame clones, though not all of them. This sample has around 50,000 clones, with 70% to 90% found just once. Time point specified: peripheral blood 6 weeks after treatment start. The source was PBMCs, collected around atezolizumab (anti-PD-L1) treatment. All receptors come from a man over 45 with urothelial cancer.

The count of this clone is one. The genes are TRBV15 and TRBJ1-3; a possible D gene is TRBD1 (5 bases). The germline V and J ends were trimmed by 0 bases and 0 bases, with 9 bases remaining between them. The CDR3 is made up of 16 amino acids. Germline assignment: CDR1 LNHNV and CDR2 YYDKDF (reference sequence). CDR3 in amino acids: CATSRDDSSSGNTIYF. Here the CDR3 DNA reads TGTGCCACCAGCAGAGATGACAGTTCCTCTGGAAACACCATATATTTT.

The V and J genes are TRBV27 and TRBJ2-3; D uncertain. CDR3 length: 12 amino acids. Germline CDR1 reads MNHEY; CDR2 reads SMNVEV (reference sequence). The germline V and J ends were trimmed by 4 bases and 2 bases, with 4 bases remaining between them. The chain's CDR3 is CASSSVTDTQYF. The CDR3 nucleotides read TGTGCCAGCAGTTCCGTCACAGATACGCAGTATTTT.

The V gene is TRBV29-1, the J gene TRBJ2-2, with TRBD1 matching 10 bases. This CDR3 is built from 13 residues. CDR1 and CDR2 (germline): SQVTM, ANQGSEA. The V and J ends lost 6 bases and 6 bases, in that order; junction bases with no gene match: 4. Here the CDR3 reads CSVNGQGAGELFF. The CDR3 nucleotides read TGCAGCGTCAACGGACAGGGGGCCGGGGAGCTGTTTTTT.

This clone has just one count. The chain uses TRBV11-2 and TRBJ2-7; possibly TRBD1 for D (5 bases). The CDR3 has 14 residues. Trimming shortened V by 3 bases and J by 2 bases, and 11 bases separated the two germline ends. Per germline, CDR1 SGHAT and CDR2 FQNNGV. Here the CDR3 reads CASSFGAITYEQYF. CDR3 coding DNA: TGTGCCAGCAGCTTTGGGGCGATTACCTACGAGCAGTACTTC.

J is TRBJ1-3 and V is TRBV11-2; the D gene is possibly TRBD1 (5 bases). The germline gives CDR1 SGHAT, CDR2 FQNNGV. The CDR3 totals 16 residues. Trimming removed 0 bases at V and 3 bases at J, with 12 bases between. CDR3 DNA: TGTGCCAGCAGCTTAGATCGGCAGGGAGGTGGAAACACCATATATTTT. This encodes CASSLDRQGGGNTIYF.

V is TRBV28 and J is TRBJ1-4; tentatively, D is TRBD1 (6 bases). Germline V gives CDR1 MDHEN, CDR2 SYDVKM. Trimming pared 4 bases from V and 3 bases from J, leaving 12 bases between. The CDR3 has 15 residues. Here the CDR3 reads CASSSRRTANEKLFF. The CDR3 DNA reads as TGTGCCAGCAGTTCCAGACGGACAGCTAATGAAAAACTGTTTTTT.

This clone showed up just a few times. CDR3 loop: CASSTTGGGTEAFF. In DNA, the CDR3 is TGTGCCAGCAGCACTACAGGGGGAGGCACTGAAGCTTTCTTT. This rearrangement joins TRBV7-9 to TRBJ1-1; TRBD1 matches 8 bases. Looked up from germline, CDR1 is SEHNR and CDR2 is FQNEAQ (reference sequence). The CDR3 has 14 amino acids. Unmatched junction bases numbered 6, after V lost 5 bases and J lost 4 bases.

The chain joins TRBV7-2 to TRBJ2-7; a possible D gene is TRBD1 (6 bases). The CDR3 has 12 amino acids. V lost 5 bases and J lost 7, with 12 bases in between. The germline V gene has CDR1 SGHTA and CDR2 FQGNSA. DNA of the CDR3: TGTGCCAGCAGCGTACAGGGTTATGAGCAGTACTTC. It yields the protein CASSVQGYEQYF.

The gene calls are TRBV21-1 and TRBJ2-3; the table's D call of TRBD2 was not tested on the DNA. TRBV21-1 has pseudogene status. CDR3 length: 19 amino acids. The CDR3 sequence: CASSKATGAGTSRTDTQYF. Here the CDR3 DNA reads TGTGCCAGCAGCAAAGCAACAGGGGCCGGGACTAGCCGCACAGATACGCAGTATTTT.

The chain links TRBV27 to TRBJ1-2, with 8 bases matching TRBD1. Losses at the gene ends were 4 bases for V and 3 bases for J; bases not matched to a gene: 10. The germline gives CDR1 MNHEY, CDR2 SMNVEV (reference sequence). CDR3 length: 16 residues. The CDR3 loop reads CASSSWVRGRDYGYTF. CDR3 nucleotides: TGTGCCAGCAGTTCGTGGGTCAGGGGGCGGGACTATGGCTACACCTTC.

The chain has TRBV9 and TRBJ1-1, with 7 bases matching TRBD1. The ends lost 4 bases at V and 0 bases at J; junction bases unmatched: 3. In germline, CDR1 is SGDLS, CDR2 YYNGEE. The length of the CDR3 is 14 residues. The CDR3 sequence: CASSRGQMNTEAFF. As DNA, the CDR3 is TGTGCCAGCAGCCGGGGACAGATGAACACTGAAGCTTTCTTT.

The V and J genes are TRBV9 and TRBJ1-2; D possibly corresponds to TRBD1 (6 bases). V lost 2 bases, J lost 7 bases, and 18 bases lay in between. The CDR3 has 15 amino acids. Germline-derived CDR1 and CDR2 are SGDLS and YYNGEE. This CDR3 is CASSVDNRESSGYTF. The CDR3 DNA is TGTGCCAGCAGCGTTGACAACAGGGAGTCGAGTGGCTACACCTTC.

This rearrangement joins TRBV27 to TRBJ2-2, with D tentatively TRBD2 (5 bases). The CDR3 loop spans 14 amino acids. Per the germline V gene, CDR1 is MNHEY and CDR2 is SMNVEV (reference sequence). Trimming cost V 3 bases and J 3 bases, with 8 bases left between them. The CDR3 DNA reads as TGTGCCAGCAGTTTGGTAGCGTACACCGGGGAGCTGTTTTTT. The encoded protein is CASSLVAYTGELFF.

V is TRBV27 and J is TRBJ2-7; TRBD1 is a possible D gene (5 bases). V was shortened by 6 bases and J by 0 bases, with 12 bases between the two germline ends. The CDR3 length is 14 residues. Germline values: CDR1 MNHEY, CDR2 SMNVEV (reference sequence). This CDR3 is CASSRLDNSYEQYF. The CDR3 DNA is TGTGCCAGCAGCAGACTGGACAACTCCTACGAGCAGTACTTC.

The V gene is TRBV28, the J gene TRBJ2-7; 10 bases agree with TRBD2. The length of the CDR3 is 15 residues. Germline V gene data show CDR1 as MDHEN and CDR2 as SYDVKM. Unmatched junction bases numbered 8, after V lost 8 bases and J lost 1 base. CDR3 DNA sequence: TGTGCCAGCCAGATGGGACTAGCGAAATCCTACGAGCAGTACTTC. As protein: CASQMGLAKSYEQYF.

The CDR3 loop reads CAWSRSGYTF. The CDR3 nucleotides are TGTGCCTGGAGTCGTAGTGGCTACACCTTC. The genes are TRBV30 and TRBJ1-2, with D unresolved. Germline-derived CDR1 and CDR2 are GTSNPN and SVGIG (reference sequence). Trimming left V 2 bases short and J 7 bases short, with 5 bases between. The CDR3 has 10 residues.

This chain connects TRBV15 to TRBJ1-5, with D perhaps matching TRBD1 (6 bases). The CDR3 sequence is 14 residues long. Trimming cost V 6 bases and J 2 bases, with 11 bases left between them. Per germline, CDR1 LNHNV and CDR2 YYDKDF (reference sequence). CDR3 nucleotides: TGTGCCACCAGTCGGGGGGCGGGCAATCAGCCCCAGCATTTT. This translates into CATSRGAGNQPQHF.

The chain recombines TRBV6-1 with TRBJ1-5; 7 bases are a match to TRBD1. CDR3 length: 15 residues. With 6 bases clipped from V and 7 bases from J, the junction kept 12 bases outside the gene matches. CDR1 and CDR2 from the germline V gene are MNHNS and SASEGT. The CDR3 here is CASRERQGSRQPQHF. In DNA form, the CDR3 reads TGTGCCAGCAGAGAGAGACAGGGATCCCGCCAGCCCCAGCATTTT.

This chain joins TRBV5-1 and TRBJ2-7; 9 bases line up with TRBD1. The CDR3 is 14 residues long. Germline CDR1 is SGHRS and CDR2 is YFSETQ. Trimming took 4 bases from V and 5 from J; bases not matched to a gene: 7. The CDR3 reads CASSPGQGFNEQYF. The CDR3 DNA reads TGCGCCAGCAGCCCCGGACAGGGGTTCAACGAGCAGTACTTC.